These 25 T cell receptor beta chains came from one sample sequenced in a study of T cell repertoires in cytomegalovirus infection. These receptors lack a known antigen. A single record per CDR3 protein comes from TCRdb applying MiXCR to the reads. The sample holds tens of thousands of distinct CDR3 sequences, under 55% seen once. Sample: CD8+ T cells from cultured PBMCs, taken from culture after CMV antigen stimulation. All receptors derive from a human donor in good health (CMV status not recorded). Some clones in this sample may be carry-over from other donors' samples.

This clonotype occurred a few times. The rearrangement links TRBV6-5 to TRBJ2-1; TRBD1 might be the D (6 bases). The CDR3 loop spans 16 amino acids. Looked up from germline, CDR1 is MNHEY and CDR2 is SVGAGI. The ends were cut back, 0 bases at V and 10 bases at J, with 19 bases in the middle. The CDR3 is CASSYSLQGSGNEQFF. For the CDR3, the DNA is TGTGCCAGCAGTTACTCCCTCCAGGGGAGTGGGAACGAGCAGTTCTTC.

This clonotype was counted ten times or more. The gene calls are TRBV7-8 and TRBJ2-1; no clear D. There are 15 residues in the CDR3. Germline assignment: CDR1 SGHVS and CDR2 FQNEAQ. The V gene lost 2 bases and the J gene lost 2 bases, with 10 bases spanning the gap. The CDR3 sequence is CASSLSGSAYNEQFF. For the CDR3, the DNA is TGTGCCAGCAGCTTATCCGGGTCTGCCTACAATGAGCAGTTCTTC.

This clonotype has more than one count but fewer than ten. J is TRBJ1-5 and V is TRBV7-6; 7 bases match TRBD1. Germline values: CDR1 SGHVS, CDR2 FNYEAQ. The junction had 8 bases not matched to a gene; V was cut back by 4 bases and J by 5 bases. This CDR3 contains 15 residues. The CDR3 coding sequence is TGTGCCAGCAGCTCTCAACAGGGGTCGGATCAGCCCCAGCATTTT. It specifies CASSSQQGSDQPQHF.

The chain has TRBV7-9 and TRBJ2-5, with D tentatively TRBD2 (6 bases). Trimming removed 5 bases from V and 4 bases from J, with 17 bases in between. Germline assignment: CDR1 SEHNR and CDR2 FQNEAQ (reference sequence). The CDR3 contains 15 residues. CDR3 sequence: CASSPDGGSLETQYF. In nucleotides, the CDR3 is TGTGCCAGCAGCCCCGATGGAGGGTCTTTAGAGACCCAGTACTTC. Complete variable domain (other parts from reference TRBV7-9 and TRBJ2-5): DTGVSQNPRHKITKRGQNVTFRCDPISEHNRLYWYRQTLGQGPEFLTYFQNEAQLEKSRLLSDRFSAERPKGSFSTLEIQRTEQGDSAMYLCASSPDGGSLETQYFGPGTRLLVL.

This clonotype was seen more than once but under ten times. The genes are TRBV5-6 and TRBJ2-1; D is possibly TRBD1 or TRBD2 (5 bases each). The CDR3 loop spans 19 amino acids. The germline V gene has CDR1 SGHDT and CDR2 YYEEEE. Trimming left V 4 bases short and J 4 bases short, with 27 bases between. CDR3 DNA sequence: TGTGCCAGCAGCGTGGGACCGCGTCTGCTCGGCGGCCAATACAATGAGCAGTTCTTC. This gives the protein CASSVGPRLLGGQYNEQFF. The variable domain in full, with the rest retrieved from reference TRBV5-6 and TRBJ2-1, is DAGVTQSPTHLIKTRGQQVTLRCSPKSGHDTVSWYQQALGQGPQFIFQYYEEEERQRGNFPDRFSGHQFPNYSSELNVNALLLGDSALYLCASSVGPRLLGGQYNEQFFGPGTRLTVL.

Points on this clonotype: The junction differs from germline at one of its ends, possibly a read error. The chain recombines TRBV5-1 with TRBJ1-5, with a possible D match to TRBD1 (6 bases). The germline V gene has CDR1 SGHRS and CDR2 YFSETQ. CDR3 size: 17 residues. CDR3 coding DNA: TGCGCCAACAGCTTACGGACAGATACACATAGCAATCAGCCCCAGCATTTT. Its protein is CANSLRTDTHSNQPQHF.

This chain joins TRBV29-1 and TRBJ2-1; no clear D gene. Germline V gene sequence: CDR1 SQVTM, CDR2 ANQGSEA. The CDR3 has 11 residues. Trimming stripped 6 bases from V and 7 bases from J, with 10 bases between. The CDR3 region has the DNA TGCAGCGTCGTTTACGCAAATGAGCAGTTCTTC. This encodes CSVVYANEQFF.

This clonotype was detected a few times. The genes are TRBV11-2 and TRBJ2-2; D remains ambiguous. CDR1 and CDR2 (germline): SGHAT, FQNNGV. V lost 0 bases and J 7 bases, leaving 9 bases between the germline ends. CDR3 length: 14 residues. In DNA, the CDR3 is TGTGCCAGCAGCTTAGATCCAAGGCACGGGGAGCTGTTTTTT. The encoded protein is CASSLDPRHGELFF. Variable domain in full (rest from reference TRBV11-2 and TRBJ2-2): EAGVAQSPRYKIIEKRQSVAFWCNPISGHATLYWYQQILGQGPKLLIQFQNNGVVDDSQLPKDRFSAERLKGVDSTLKIQPAKLEDSAVYLCASSLDPRHGELFFGEGSRLTVL.

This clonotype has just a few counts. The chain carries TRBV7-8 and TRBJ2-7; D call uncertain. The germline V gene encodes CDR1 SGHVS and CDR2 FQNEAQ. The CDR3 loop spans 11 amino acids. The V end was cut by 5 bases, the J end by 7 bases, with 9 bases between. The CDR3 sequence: CASSPLGEQYF. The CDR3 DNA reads TGTGCCAGCAGCCCCCTCGGAGAGCAGTACTTC.

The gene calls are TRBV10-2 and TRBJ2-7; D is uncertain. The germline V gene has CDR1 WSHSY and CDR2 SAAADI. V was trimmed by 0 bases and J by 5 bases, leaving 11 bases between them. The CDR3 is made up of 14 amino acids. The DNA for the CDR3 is TGCGCCAGCAGTGAGTCGGCGCAGCTCCACGAGCAGTACTTC. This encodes CASSESAQLHEQYF.

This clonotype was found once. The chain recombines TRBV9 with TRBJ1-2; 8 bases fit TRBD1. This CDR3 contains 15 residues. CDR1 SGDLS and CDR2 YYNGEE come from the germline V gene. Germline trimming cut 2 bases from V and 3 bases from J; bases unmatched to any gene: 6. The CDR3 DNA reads TGTGCCAGCAGCGTCCGATCGACAGGGGACTATGGCTACACCTTC. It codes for CASSVRSTGDYGYTF.

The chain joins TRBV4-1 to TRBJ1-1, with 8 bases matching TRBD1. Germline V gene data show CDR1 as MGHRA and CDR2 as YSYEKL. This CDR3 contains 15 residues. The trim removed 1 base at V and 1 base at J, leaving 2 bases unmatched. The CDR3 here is CASSQGGQGNTEAFF. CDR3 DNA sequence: TGCGCCAGCAGCCAAGGCGGACAGGGGAACACTGAAGCTTTCTTT.

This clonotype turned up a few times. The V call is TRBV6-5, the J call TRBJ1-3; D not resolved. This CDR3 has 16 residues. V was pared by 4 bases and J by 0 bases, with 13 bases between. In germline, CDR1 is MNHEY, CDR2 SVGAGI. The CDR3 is CASSSPRENSGNTIYF. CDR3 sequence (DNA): TGTGCCAGCAGTTCTCCTAGAGAAAACTCTGGAAACACCATATATTTT.

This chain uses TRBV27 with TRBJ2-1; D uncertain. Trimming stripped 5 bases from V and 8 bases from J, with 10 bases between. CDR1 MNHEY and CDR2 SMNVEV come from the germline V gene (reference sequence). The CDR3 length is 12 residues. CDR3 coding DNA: TGTGCCAGCAGTACGAAAACGGATGAGCAGTTCTTC. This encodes CASSTKTDEQFF.

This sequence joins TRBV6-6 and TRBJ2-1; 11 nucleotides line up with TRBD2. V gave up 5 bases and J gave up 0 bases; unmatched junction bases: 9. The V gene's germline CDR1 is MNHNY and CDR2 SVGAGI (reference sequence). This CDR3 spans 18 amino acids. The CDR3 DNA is TGTGCCAGCAGTGTTGTAGCGGGAGGGCCCATCTCCTACAATGAGCAGTTCTTC. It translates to CASSVVAGGPISYNEQFF.

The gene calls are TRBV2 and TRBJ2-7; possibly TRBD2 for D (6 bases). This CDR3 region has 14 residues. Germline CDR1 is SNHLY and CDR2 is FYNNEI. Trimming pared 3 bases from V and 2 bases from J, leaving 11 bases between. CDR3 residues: CASSEGGDTYEQYF. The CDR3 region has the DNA TGTGCCAGCAGTGAGGGCGGGGATACCTACGAGCAGTACTTC. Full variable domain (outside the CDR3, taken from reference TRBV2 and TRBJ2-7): EPEVTQTPSHQVTQMGQEVILRCVPISNHLYFYWYRQILGQKVEFLVSFYNNEISEKSEIFDDQFSVERPDGSNFTLKIRSTKLEDSAMYFCASSEGGDTYEQYFGPGTRLTVT.

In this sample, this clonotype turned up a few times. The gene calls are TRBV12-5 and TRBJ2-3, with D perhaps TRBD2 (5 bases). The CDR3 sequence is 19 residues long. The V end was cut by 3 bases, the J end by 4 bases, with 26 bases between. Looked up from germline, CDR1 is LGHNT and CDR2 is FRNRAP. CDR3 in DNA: TGTGCTAGTGGTTTCCCTTTGTCCAGTGACTACCTTGGCGCAGATACGCAGTATTTT. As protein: CASGFPLSSDYLGADTQYF. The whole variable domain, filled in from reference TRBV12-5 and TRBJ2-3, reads DARVTQTPRHKVTEMGQEVTMRCQPILGHNTVFWYRQTMMQGLELLAYFRNRAPLDDSGMPKDRFSAEMPDATLATLKIQPSEPRDSAVYFCASGFPLSSDYLGADTQYFGPGTRLTVL.

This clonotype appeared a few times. The CDR3 sequence: CASRPLSGGGQETQYF. The DNA of the CDR3 is TGTGCCAGCAGACCCCTTAGCGGGGGCGGGCAAGAGACCCAGTACTTC. The rearrangement links TRBV27 to TRBJ2-5; TRBD2 matches 9 bases. Germline values: CDR1 MNHEY, CDR2 SMNVEV (reference sequence). The CDR3 consists of 16 residues. V lost 6 bases to trimming and J lost 2 bases; unmatched junction nucleotides: 10.

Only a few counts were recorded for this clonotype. The CDR3 reads CASKARGGELSSLEQYF. For the CDR3, the DNA is TGTGCCAGCAAAGCCCGGGGGGGTGAGCTGAGCTCTCTCGAGCAGTACTTC. The J gene is TRBJ2-7, the V gene TRBV6-5; 8 positions agree with TRBD2. Germline-derived CDR1 and CDR2 are MNHEY and SVGAGI. This CDR3 has 17 residues. The V gene end was trimmed by 7 bases and the J gene end by 6 bases; junction bases not matched to a gene: 20.

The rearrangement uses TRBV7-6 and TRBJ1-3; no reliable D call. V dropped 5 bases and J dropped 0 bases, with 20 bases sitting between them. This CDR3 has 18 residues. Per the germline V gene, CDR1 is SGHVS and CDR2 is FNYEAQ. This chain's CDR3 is CASSLYAVPSPSGNTIYF. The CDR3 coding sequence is TGTGCCAGCAGCCTCTACGCCGTCCCGAGCCCCTCTGGAAACACCATATATTTT.

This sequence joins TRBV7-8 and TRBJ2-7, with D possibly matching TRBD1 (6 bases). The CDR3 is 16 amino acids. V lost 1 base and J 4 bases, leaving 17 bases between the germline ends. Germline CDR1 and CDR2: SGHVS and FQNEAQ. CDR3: CASSLGELTGNYEQYF. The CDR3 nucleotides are TGTGCCAGCAGCTTAGGGGAATTGACAGGCAATTACGAGCAGTACTTC. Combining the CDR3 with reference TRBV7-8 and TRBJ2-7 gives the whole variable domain GAGVSQSPRYKVAKRGQDVALRCDPISGHVSLFWYQQALGQGPEFLTYFQNEAQLDKSGLPSDRFFAERPEGSVSTLKIQRTQQEDSAVYLCASSLGELTGNYEQYFGPGTRLTVT.

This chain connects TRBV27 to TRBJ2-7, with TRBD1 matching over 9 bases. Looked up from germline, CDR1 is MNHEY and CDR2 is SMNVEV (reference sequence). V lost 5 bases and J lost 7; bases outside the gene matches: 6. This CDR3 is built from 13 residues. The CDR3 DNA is TGTGCCAGCAGTCACGGACAGGGGAGGGAGCAGTACTTC. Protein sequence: CASSHGQGREQYF.

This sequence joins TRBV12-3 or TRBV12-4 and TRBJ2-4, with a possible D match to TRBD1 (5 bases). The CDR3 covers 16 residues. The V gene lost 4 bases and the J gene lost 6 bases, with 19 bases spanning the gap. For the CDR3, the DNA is TGTGCCAGCAGTTCAAGGGGCGTCGACTGGGCAAACATTCAGTACTTC. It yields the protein CASSSRGVDWANIQYF.

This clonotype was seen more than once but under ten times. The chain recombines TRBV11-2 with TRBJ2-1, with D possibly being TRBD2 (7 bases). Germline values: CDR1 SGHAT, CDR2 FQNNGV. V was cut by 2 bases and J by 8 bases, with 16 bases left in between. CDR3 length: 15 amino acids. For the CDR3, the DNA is TGTGCCAGCAGCTTAAAGGGGAGGGGGGTGGATGAGCAGTTCTTC. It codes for CASSLKGRGVDEQFF.

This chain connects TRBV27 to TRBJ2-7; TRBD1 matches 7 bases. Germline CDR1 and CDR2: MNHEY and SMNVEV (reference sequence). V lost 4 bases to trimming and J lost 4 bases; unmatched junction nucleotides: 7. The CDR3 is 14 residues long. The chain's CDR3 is CASSYGDSDYEQYF. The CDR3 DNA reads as TGTGCCAGCAGTTATGGGGACAGCGATTACGAGCAGTACTTC.